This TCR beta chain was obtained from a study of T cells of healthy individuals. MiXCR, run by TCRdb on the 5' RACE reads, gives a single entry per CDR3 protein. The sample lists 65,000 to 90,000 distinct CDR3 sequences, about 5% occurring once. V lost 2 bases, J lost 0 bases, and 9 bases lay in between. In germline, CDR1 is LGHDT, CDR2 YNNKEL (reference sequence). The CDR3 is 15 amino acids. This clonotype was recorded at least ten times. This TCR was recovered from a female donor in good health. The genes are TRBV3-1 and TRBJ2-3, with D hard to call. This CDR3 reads CASSQSQISTDTQYF. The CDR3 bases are TGTGCCAGCAGCCAATCTCAGATTAGCACAGATACGCAGTATTTT.